Here is one T cell receptor beta chain with its context. Its antigen is unidentified. The data stem from a study of CD8+ T cells in alopecia areata. On the study more broadly: Administration of oral tofacitinib to treated patients was at 5 to 10 mg twice daily. Overall study results and limits: The study found tofacitinib significantly decreased scalp clonality and expanded CD8+ clones among the top 100.

TCR sequencing used cDNA made by reverse transcription of extracted RNA. Using immunoSEQ multiplex PCR, the repertoire was profiled, and TCRdb retains in-frame clones only, with some absent. Seen here are under 200,000 clones, around 71% observed once, and the top ten hold 0.91%. The CDR3 consists of 20 residues. Per the germline V gene, CDR1 is SGHRS and CDR2 is YFSETQ. V lost 0 bases to trimming and J lost 0 bases, with 19 bases between them. Treatment: oral pan-JAK inhibitor, 5-10 mg twice daily. Starting from PBMCs, sorting isolated CD4+ and CD8+ T cells. J is TRBJ2-6 and V is TRBV5-1, with D possibly called TRBD1 or TRBD2 (5 bases each). The sample in question was CD4+ T cells sorted from blood, obtained at week 4, from a patient treated with tofacitinib. The TCR was taken from a human donor with alopecia areata. The CDR3 loop reads CASSLAPVDWGFSGANVLTF. As DNA, the CDR3 is TGCGCCAGCAGCTTGGCCCCGGTGGATTGGGGGTTCTCTGGGGCCAACGTCCTGACTTTC. Using reference TRBV5-1 and TRBJ2-6 for the parts outside the CDR3, the full variable domain is KAGVTQTPRYLIKTRGQQVTLSCSPISGHRSVSWYQQTPGQGLQFLFEYFSETQRNKGNFPGRFSGRQFSNSRSEMNVSTLELGDSALYLCASSLAPVDWGFSGANVLTFGAGSRLTVL.